These T cell receptor beta chains were read from a single sample in a study of breast tumors, draining lymph nodes, adjacent tissues. TCRdb passed the multiplex PCR reads through MiXCR, listing each CDR3 protein once. The sample yields some 200,000 distinct CDR3 sequences, roughly 31% seen once. The sequenced material came from axillary lymph node tissue. The receptor source for this set is a female donor with breast cancer. Some clones in this sample may be carry-over from other donors' samples. The CDR3 runs from the conserved cysteine through the conserved F or W. Each record gives: D gene, clone size, J gene, V gene, CDR3 DNA, CDR3 protein. A D gene is named only where the DNA matches it firmly. Size tells how often a clone was seen (once, few, many) or the class of an expanded clone, and some rows leave it out.

>NA|few|TRBJ1-1|TRBV2
TGTGCCAGCAGTGAGAGGGCAGGGAACACTGAAGCTTTCTTT
CASSERAGNTEAFF
>TRBD1|NA|TRBJ1-2|TRBV2
TGTGCCAGCAGTGAATTGGAGGGGGCAGGCTACACCTTC
CASSELEGAGYTF
>NA|NA|TRBJ1-4|TRBV15
TGTGCCACCAGCACCTGGGACCTTGAAAAACTGTTTTTT
CATSTWDLEKLFF
>TRBD1|NA|TRBJ1-6|TRBV6-1
TGTGCCATCGAGACAGGGCCTTATCCACCCCTCCACTTT
CAIETGPYPPLHF
>NA|many|TRBJ1-2|TRBV18
TGTGCCAGCTCACCAGTAACCGGGACCCCAAGAGGTGGCTACACCTTC
CASSPVTGTPRGGYTF
>TRBD1|many|TRBJ1-1|TRBV19
TGTGCCAGTAATACGGACAGGGGGCTGGTGAACACTGAAGCTTTCTTT
CASNTDRGLVNTEAFF
>NA|NA|TRBJ1-5|TRBV9
TGTGCCAGCAGCGGACGGACGGTCCCCCAGCATTTT
CASSGRTVPQHF
>TRBD2|many|TRBJ2-3|TRBV9
TGTGCCAGCAGCGCCGGGACTAGCAGCCTTATGGGAGATACGCAGTATTTT
CASSAGTSSLMGDTQYF
>TRBD1|many|TRBJ2-2|TRBV5-1
TGCGCCAGCAGCTTGCTAGTGGGACAGGGCAACACCGGGGAGCTGTTTTTT
CASSLLVGQGNTGELFF
>NA|many|TRBJ2-5|TRBV5-1
TGCGCCAGTCGGGTAGGGAAAGAGACCCAGTACTTC
CASRVGKETQYF
>NA|many|TRBJ2-5|TRBV7-2
TGTGCCAGCAGCCCGCCTAGCGCGGGGGCGGTGACCCAGTACTTC
CASSPPSAGAVTQYF
>NA|many|TRBJ1-5|TRBV2
TGTGCCAGCAGTGAAGGTCTACAGGGAGCTCAGCCCCAGCATTTT
CASSEGLQGAQPQHF
>NA|once|TRBJ2-3|TRBV5-6
TGTGCCAGCAGCTTATTAGCGGCGGCCCCGAGGGATACGCAGTATTTT
CASSLLAAAPRDTQYF
>NA|many|TRBJ1-2|TRBV20-1
TGCAGTGCTAGCGGAAACTATGGCTACACCTTC
CSASGNYGYTF
>TRBD2|many|TRBJ2-1|TRBV20-1
TGCAGTGCTAGAGATGGGACTAGCCACAATGAGCAGTTCTTC
CSARDGTSHNEQFF
>NA|many|TRBJ1-2|TRBV4-1
TGCGCCAGCAGCCAACCTCAGGGGAGCTATGGCTACACCTTC
CASSQPQGSYGYTF
>NA|many|TRBJ2-5|TRBV7-2
TGTGCCAGCAGCTTCGGATCTAAAGAGACCCAGTACTTC
CASSFGSKETQYF
>NA|many|TRBJ2-7|TRBV7-2
TGTGCCAGCAGCCAGGGTTTCTCCTACGAGCAGTACTTC
CASSQGFSYEQYF
>NA|many|TRBJ2-1|TRBV7-3
TGTGCCAGCAGCGTCGACAAGAGCTCCTACAATGAGCAGTTCTTC
CASSVDKSSYNEQFF
>TRBD2|many|TRBJ2-7|TRBV6-2/TRBV6-3
TGTGCCAGCAGTAACGCCGGGACTAGCTACGAGCAGTACTTC
CASSNAGTSYEQYF
>TRBD1|NA|TRBJ2-1|TRBV24-1
TGTGCCAGCTCAACCTCTAGGGGGCCTTTTCACAATGAGCAGTTCTTC
CASSTSRGPFHNEQFF
>TRBD2|few|TRBJ2-1|TRBV11-3
TGTGCCAGCAGCCCCCCGGGGGGGGGTTACAATGAGCAGTTCTTC
CASSPPGGGYNEQFF
>TRBD1|many|TRBJ2-7|TRBV4-1
TGCGCCAGCAGCTTTCCGGGACAGGGGTACGAGCAGTACTTC
CASSFPGQGYEQYF
>NA|NA|TRBJ1-2|TRBV2
TGTGCCAGCAGTGTTAGGGGGGACGGAAACACCTTC
CASSVRGDGNTF
>NA|NA|TRBJ1-1|TRBV25-1
TGTGCCAGCAGTGAGGCGGGGGTTTCTTGGCGTCGAGCTTTCTTT
CASSEAGVSWRRAFF
>TRBD2|many|TRBJ2-1|TRBV20-1
TGCAGTGCTAGCGATTTTAGCGGGAGGGGTAATGAGCAGTTCTTC
CSASDFSGRGNEQFF
>TRBD2|many|TRBJ2-6|TRBV5-8
TGTGCCAGCAGCTTACTAGCGGGCCCCTCTGGGGCCAACGTCCTGACTTTC
CASSLLAGPSGANVLTF
>NA|many|TRBJ2-3|TRBV30
TGTGCCCGGGGGCGACAGGGAATGGGGACAGATACGCAGTATTTT
CARGRQGMGTDTQYF
>TRBD1|few|TRBJ2-7|TRBV30
TGTGCCTGGAGTCGCCCCTATCCAACAGGGGTAAAGGTCGAGCAGTACTTC
CAWSRPYPTGVKVEQYF
>NA|many|TRBJ2-7|TRBV28
TGTGCCAGCAGTCGGACAGTCGGCTCCTACGAGCAGTACTTC
CASSRTVGSYEQYF
>NA|many|TRBJ1-2|TRBV20-1
TGCAGTGCTAGAGAGATAAGGGCTTGGTCGGGGGACCAGTTAGACTATGGCTACACCTTC
CSAREIRAWSGDQLDYGYTF
>TRBD1|NA|TRBJ1-2|TRBV27
TGTGCCAGCAGTCAACACGGGACAGGGGCCCAGAATGGCTACACCTTC
CASSQHGTGAQNGYTF
>NA|many|TRBJ2-7|TRBV15
TGTGCCACCAGCAGAGATCAGCAGGGGCAGTACTTC
CATSRDQQGQYF